This record concerns one T cell receptor (beta chain) sequence. Genomic DNA templated the TCR beta VDJ and CDR3 profiling. TCRdb used MiXCR to reprocess the reads, holding one entry per CDR3 protein. The sample lists around 170,000 distinct CDR3 sequences, roughly 45% occurring once. The data stem from a study of CD8+CD57+ T cells in acquired aplastic anemia. Patients selected for sequencing had displayed CD8+CD57+ cell expansion by flow cytometry. This CDR3 is built from 16 residues. The V segment lost 1 base and the J segment 6 bases; nucleotides outside the gene matches: 8. From germline, CDR1 is SGHVS and CDR2 FQNEAQ.

This TCR was recovered from a human donor with aplastic anemia. The rearrangement links TRBV7-8 to TRBJ2-3; 9 bases agree with TRBD2. Sample: sorted CD4+, CD8+, or CD8+CD57+ T cells (not recorded which) from PBMCs. The DNA for the CDR3 is TGTGCCAGCAGCTTAGGACTAGCGGCTAACATGGATACGCAGTATTTT. This gives the protein CASSLGLAANMDTQYF. Filled out from reference TRBV7-8 and TRBJ2-3, the complete variable domain reads GAGVSQSPRYKVAKRGQDVALRCDPISGHVSLFWYQQALGQGPEFLTYFQNEAQLDKSGLPSDRFFAERPEGSVSTLKIQRTQQEDSAVYLCASSLGLAANMDTQYFGPGTRLTVL.